The 5 T cell receptor beta chains in this list originate from one sample, sequenced in a study of CD8 T cells in Susac syndrome. When the RNA was reverse transcribed, random hexamers were used with an input of roughly 0.45 to 1 ug. One entry per CDR3 protein, called by TCRdb with MiXCR from the immunoSEQ multiplex PCR reads. Of fewer than 350,000 distinct CDR3 sequences detected, around 89% appear once; the ten largest clones hold roughly 0.2%. Sequences were obtained from CD8+ T cells from PBMCs. These receptors were obtained from a human donor with multiple sclerosis.

V is TRBV6-2 or TRBV6-3 and J is TRBJ1-1, with a possible D match to TRBD1 (5 bases). Germline V lookup: CDR1 MNHEY, CDR2 SVGEGT. V lost 7 bases, J lost 2 bases, and 14 bases lay in between. CDR3 size: 14 residues. CDR3 coding DNA: TGTGCCAGCACCCGGATTGGGGCTAACACTGAAGCTTTCTTT. This gives the protein CASTRIGANTEAFF.

The genes are TRBV7-9 and TRBJ1-2; D gene ambiguous. Trimming cost V 1 base and J 2 bases, with 8 bases left between them. The CDR3 runs to 14 residues. Germline assignment: CDR1 SEHNR and CDR2 FQNEAQ (reference sequence). This CDR3 reads CASSLGSVNYGYTF. CDR3 DNA sequence: TGTGCCAGCAGCTTAGGATCGGTGAACTATGGCTACACCTTC.

The CDR3 sequence: CASSFHREYEAFF. CDR3 coding DNA: TGTGCCAGCAGTTTTCACAGGGAGTATGAAGCTTTCTTT. The genes are TRBV6-2 or TRBV6-3 and TRBJ1-1; D possibly corresponds to TRBD1 (6 bases). The V gene's germline CDR1 is MNHEY and CDR2 SVGEGT. V was cut by 4 bases and J by 7 bases, with 13 bases left in between. The CDR3 is 13 amino acids.

CDR3 protein: CASSTPPDTQYF. In DNA, the CDR3 is TGTGCCAGCAGCACCCCCCCTGATACGCAGTATTTT. The J gene is TRBJ2-3, the V gene TRBV27; D remains ambiguous. Germline CDR1 MNHEY, CDR2 SMNVEV (reference sequence). V was cut by 6 bases and J by 6 bases, with 10 bases left in between. The CDR3 consists of 12 residues.

This chain joins TRBV30 and TRBJ1-3, with 8 bases aligning to TRBD1. J lost 2 bases, V lost 2 bases, and 5 bases had no gene match. Per germline, CDR1 GTSNPN and CDR2 SVGIG (reference sequence). CDR3 size: 15 residues. CDR3 DNA sequence: TGTGCCTGGAGTTGGGACAGGAGTCCTGGAAACACCATATATTTT. Amino acid sequence: CAWSWDRSPGNTIYF.